The clone carrying this T cell receptor beta chain has only one observation. V was shortened by 10 bases and J by 2 bases, with 16 bases between the two germline ends. The CDR3 loop spans 14 amino acids. Germline lookup yields CDR1 MNHEY and CDR2 SVGAGI. Produced via immunoSEQ multiplex PCR; TCRdb's table is partial and in-frame only. The sample has some 260,000 clones; approximately 88% are singletons. The sample originates from a study of blood T cell repertoires in COVID-19. Patients at the Seattle site were enrolled during active infection and followed longitudinally. V usage is TRBV6-5 and J usage is TRBJ2-3, with D perhaps TRBD1 (6 bases). The TCR comes from a woman aged 70 to 79 with COVID-19, enrolled during active disease. Sequenced: peripheral blood. This chain's CDR3 is CATQTDSITDTQYF. The CDR3 coding sequence is TGTGCCACGCAAACGGACAGTATCACAGATACGCAGTATTTT.